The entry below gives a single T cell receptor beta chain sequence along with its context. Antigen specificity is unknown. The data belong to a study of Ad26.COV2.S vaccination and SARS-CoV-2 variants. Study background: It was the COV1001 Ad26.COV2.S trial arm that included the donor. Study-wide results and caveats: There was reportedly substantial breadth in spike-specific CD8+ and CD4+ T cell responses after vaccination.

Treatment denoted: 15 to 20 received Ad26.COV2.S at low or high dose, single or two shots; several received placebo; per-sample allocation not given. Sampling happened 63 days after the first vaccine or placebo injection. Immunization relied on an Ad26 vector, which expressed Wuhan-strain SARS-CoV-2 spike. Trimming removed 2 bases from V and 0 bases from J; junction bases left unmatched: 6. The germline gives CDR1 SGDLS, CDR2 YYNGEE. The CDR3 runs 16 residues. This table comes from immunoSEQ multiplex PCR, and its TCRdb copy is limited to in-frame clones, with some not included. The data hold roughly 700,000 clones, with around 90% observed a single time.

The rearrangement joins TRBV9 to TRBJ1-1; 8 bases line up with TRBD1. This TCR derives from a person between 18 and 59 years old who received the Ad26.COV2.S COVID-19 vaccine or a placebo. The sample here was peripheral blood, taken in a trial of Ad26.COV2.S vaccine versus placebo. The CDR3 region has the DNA TGTGCCAGCAGCGTCGGGACAGGCGATTTGAACACTGAAGCTTTCTTT. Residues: CASSVGTGDLNTEAFF. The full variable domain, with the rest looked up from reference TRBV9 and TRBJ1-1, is DSGVTQTPKHLITATGQRVTLRCSPRSGDLSVYWYQQSLDQGLQFLIQYYNGEERAKGNILERFSAQQFPDLHSELNLSSLELGDSALYFCASSVGTGDLNTEAFFGQGTRLTVV.